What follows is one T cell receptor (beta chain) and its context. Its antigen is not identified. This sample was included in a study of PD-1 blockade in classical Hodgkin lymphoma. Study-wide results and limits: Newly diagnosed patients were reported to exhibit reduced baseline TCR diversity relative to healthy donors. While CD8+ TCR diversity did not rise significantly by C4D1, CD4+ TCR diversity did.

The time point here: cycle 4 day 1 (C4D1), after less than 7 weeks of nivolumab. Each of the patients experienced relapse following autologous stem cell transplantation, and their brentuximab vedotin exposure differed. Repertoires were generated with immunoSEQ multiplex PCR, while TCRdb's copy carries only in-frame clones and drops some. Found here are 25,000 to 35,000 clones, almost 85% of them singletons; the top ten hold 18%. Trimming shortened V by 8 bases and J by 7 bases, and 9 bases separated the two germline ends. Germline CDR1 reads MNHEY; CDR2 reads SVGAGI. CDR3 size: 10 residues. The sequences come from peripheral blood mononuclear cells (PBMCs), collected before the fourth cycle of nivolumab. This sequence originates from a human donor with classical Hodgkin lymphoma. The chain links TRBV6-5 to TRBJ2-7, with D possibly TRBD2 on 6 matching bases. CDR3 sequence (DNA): TGTGCCAGCGAGGAGGGGGAGCAGTACTTC. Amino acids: CASEEGEQYF.